This T cell receptor (beta chain) stems from a study of cytomegalovirus exposure and HLA in healthy donors. Notes on the study in general: In a later analysis, common viral pathogens appeared linked to several of the most significant clusters.

Donors in the study were healthy people who gave bone marrow. The PCR had 60 Vbeta and 13 Jbeta primers. The data were produced by immunoSEQ multiplex PCR, yet TCRdb's version contains in-frame clones alone and is incomplete. This sample carries over 200,000 clones, about 89% of them seen once, and the ten largest clones take over 0.95%. In regard to this clone: Its matching antigen is unknown.

The V gene's germline CDR1 is SNHLY and CDR2 FYNNEI. The CDR3 has 14 residues. Trimming took 10 bases from V and 0 from J, leaving 15 bases between them. The TCR originated in a woman aged 18 to 35 in good health and CMV-seronegative. The sequenced sample consisted of PBMCs. V gene TRBV2 combines with J gene TRBJ1-2, with D perhaps TRBD1 (5 bases). CDR3 DNA sequence: TGTGCCACCACAACGGGGGGAGCTAACTATGGCTACACCTTC. Its translation: CATTTGGANYGYTF.